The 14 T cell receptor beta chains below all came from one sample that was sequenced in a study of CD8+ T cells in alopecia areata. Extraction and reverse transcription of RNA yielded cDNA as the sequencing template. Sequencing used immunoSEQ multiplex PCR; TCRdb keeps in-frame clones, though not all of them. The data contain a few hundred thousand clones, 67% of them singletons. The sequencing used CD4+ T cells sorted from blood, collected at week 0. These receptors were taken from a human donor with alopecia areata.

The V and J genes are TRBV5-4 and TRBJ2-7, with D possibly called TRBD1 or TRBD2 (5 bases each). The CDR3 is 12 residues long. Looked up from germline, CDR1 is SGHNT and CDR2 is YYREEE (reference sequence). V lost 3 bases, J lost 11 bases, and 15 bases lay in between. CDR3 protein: CASSSSGMREYF. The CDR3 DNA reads TGTGCCAGCAGCTCGTCAGGGATGAGGGAGTACTTC.

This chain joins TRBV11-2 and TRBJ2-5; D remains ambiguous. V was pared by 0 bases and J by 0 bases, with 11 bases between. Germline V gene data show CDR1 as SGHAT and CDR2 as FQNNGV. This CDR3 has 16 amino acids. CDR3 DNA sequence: TGTGCCAGCAGCTTAGATGGGCGAAGCTACCAAGAGACCCAGTACTTC. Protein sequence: CASSLDGRSYQETQYF.

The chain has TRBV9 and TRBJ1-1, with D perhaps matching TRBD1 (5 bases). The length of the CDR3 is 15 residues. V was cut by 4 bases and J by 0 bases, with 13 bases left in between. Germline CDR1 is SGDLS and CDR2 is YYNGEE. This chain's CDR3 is CASSYMQQVNTEAFF. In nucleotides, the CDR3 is TGTGCCAGCAGCTACATGCAACAGGTGAACACTGAAGCTTTCTTT. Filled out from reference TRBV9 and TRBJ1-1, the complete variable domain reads DSGVTQTPKHLITATGQRVTLRCSPRSGDLSVYWYQQSLDQGLQFLIQYYNGEERAKGNILERFSAQQFPDLHSELNLSSLELGDSALYFCASSYMQQVNTEAFFGQGTRLTVV.

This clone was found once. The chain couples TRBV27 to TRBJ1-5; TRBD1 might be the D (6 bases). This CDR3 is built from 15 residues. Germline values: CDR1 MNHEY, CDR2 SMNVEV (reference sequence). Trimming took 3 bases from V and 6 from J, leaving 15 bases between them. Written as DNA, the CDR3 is TGTGCCAGCAGTTTGGCGGGGGGCGCGGGTCAGCCCCAGCATTTT. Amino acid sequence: CASSLAGGAGQPQHF.

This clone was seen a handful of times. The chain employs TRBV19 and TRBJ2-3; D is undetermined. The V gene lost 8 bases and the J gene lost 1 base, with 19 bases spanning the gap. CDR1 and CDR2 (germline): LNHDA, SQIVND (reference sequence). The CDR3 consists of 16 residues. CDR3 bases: TGTGCCAGTTCCGCCCCGGCTGTTACGGGCACAGATACGCAGTATTTT. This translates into CASSAPAVTGTDTQYF.

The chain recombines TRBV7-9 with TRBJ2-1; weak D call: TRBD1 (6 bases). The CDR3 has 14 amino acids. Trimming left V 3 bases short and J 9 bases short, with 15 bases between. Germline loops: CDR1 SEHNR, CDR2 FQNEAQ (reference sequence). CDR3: CASSLGTTHSEQFF. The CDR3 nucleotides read TGTGCCAGCAGCTTGGGGACAACCCATTCTGAGCAGTTCTTC.

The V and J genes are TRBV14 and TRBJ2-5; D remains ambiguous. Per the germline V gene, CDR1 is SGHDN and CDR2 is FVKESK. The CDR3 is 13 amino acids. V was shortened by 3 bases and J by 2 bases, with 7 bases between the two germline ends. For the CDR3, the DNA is TGTGCCAGCAGCCAGTTTGGGCAAGAGACCCAGTACTTC. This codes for CASSQFGQETQYF.

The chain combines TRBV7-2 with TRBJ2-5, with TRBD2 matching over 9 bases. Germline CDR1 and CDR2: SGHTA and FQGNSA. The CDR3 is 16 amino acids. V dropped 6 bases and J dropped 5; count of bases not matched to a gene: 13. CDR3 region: CASSQRLADTRETQYF. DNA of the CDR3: TGTGCCAGCAGTCAGAGACTAGCGGACACCAGGGAGACCCAGTACTTC.

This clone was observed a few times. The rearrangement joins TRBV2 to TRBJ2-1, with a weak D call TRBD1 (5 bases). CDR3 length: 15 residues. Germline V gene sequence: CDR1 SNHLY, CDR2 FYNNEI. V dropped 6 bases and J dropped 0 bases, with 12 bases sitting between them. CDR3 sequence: CASSPSRGSYNEQFF. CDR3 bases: TGTGCCAGCAGCCCCTCAAGGGGCTCCTACAATGAGCAGTTCTTC.

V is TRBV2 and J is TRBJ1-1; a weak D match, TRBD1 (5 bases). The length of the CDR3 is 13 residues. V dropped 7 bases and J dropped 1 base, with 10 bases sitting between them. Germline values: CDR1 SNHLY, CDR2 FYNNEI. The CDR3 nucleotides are TGTGCCAGCACCGAGGGGCAGAACACTGAAGCTTTCTTT. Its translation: CASTEGQNTEAFF.

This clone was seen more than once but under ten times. CDR3 loop: CASSVRDRGGGGELFF. Written as DNA, the CDR3 is TGTGCCAGCAGCGTCCGGGACAGGGGCGGCGGCGGGGAGCTGTTTTTT. V and J are TRBV7-2 and TRBJ2-2; 10 bases agree with TRBD1. The ends lost 5 bases at V and 7 bases at J; junction bases unmatched: 10. CDR3 length equals 16 residues. CDR1 SGHTA and CDR2 FQGNSA come from the germline V gene.

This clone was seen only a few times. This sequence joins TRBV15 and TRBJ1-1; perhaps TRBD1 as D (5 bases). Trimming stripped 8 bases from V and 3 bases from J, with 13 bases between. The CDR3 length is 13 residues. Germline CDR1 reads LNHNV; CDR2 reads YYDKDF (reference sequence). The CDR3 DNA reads TGTGCCACCGTAGACAGAGTCGACACTGAAGCTTTCTTT. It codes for CATVDRVDTEAFF. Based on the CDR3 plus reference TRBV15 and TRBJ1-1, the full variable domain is DAMVIQNPRYQVTQFGKPVTLSCSQTLNHNVMYWYQQKSSQAPKLLFHYYDKDFNNEADTPDNFQSRRPNTSFCFLDIRSPGLGDTAMYLCATVDRVDTEAFFGQGTRLTVV.

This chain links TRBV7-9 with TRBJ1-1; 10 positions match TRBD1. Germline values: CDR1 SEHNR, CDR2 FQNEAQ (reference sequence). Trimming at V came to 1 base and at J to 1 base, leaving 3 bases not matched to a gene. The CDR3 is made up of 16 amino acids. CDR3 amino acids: CASSLGQGAGNTEAFF. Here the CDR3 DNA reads TGTGCCAGCAGCTTAGGACAGGGGGCAGGGAACACTGAAGCTTTCTTT.

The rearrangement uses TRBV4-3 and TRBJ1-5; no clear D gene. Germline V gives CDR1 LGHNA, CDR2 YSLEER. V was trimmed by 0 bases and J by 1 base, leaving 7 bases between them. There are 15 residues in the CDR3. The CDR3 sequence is CASSQDHYSNQPQHF. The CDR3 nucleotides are TGCGCCAGCAGCCAAGACCATTACAGCAATCAGCCCCAGCATTTT.